This T cell receptor beta chain was identified during a study of blood T cells in healthy people across ages (dated by TCRdb to the mid-2010s). Notes on the research overall: In model experiments, template switching captured roughly one uniquely barcoded TCR beta cDNA molecule for every two T cells. The study measured age-related changes in TCR beta repertoire diversity using deep sequencing normalized with unique cDNA molecular identifiers. Four age groups were formed from the donors: young (average approximately 15 years), middle-aged (more than 35), aged (approximately 60) and long-lived (82). To avoid experimental bias, donors of different ages were distributed randomly across sequencing lanes. Using the same blood draw, the study looked at two additional independent replicas of 1 million unique cDNA reads for two donors, one aged 18 to 29 and the other aged 80 or older. General findings and caveats noted by the study authors: Because donor CMV infection status was unknown, age-related changes in expanded clonotypes were potentially confounded. As age increased, observed TCR beta diversity per million T cells dropped in a roughly linear way, and a significant reduction was already evident by age 40. Because profiling used bulk unsorted PBMCs, naive and antigen-experienced compartments could not be compared conclusively. Compared with the aged group, more naive CD4+ T cells, fewer expanded clones and increased TCR diversity were shown by the long-lived group, suggesting age selection. Estimates of total diversity based on one million sequenced T cells were regarded as lower bounds and as underestimates. There was a strong correlation between observed TCR beta diversity and the percentage of naive T cells measured by flow cytometry.

The roughly 39 donors, aged about 6 to 100 years, were systemically healthy Caucasian individuals from Russia. Roughly 11 milliliters of peripheral blood were drawn from each donor into EDTA-treated Vacutainer tubes. Ficoll-Paque density-gradient centrifugation was used to isolate PBMCs, with at least 7 million obtained per sample. Trizol reagent was used to extract total RNA from the PBMCs, yielding at least 5.5 micrograms per sample. The percentages of naive CD45RAhigh/CD27high T cells were determined by flow cytometry on a PBMC aliquot from every donor. About this clonotype itself: What antigen it recognizes has not been identified. A much larger clone differs from this one at a single base, so this may be a read error.

Libraries were constructed by 5' RACE. The sample was run on an Illumina HiSeq 2500. The second PCR ran for about 6 to 11 cycles and used a J-beta primer mix along with a sample-barcoded 5' primer. A template-switch 5' adaptor carrying 12 random nucleotides introduced a unique molecular identifier onto each TCR beta cDNA molecule. At least 2.5 million CDR3-containing paired-end reads were obtained from each sample. The Mint cDNA synthesis kit, primed by a TRBC-specific oligonucleotide, was used to synthesize first-strand cDNA from all RNA. All cDNA was treated with uracil-DNA glycosylase and then went through a first 18-cycle PCR with the universal primers M1SS and BC2_uni_R. In the paper's pipeline: Normalization of each sample was performed by random selection of 1 million high-quality reads, each carrying a distinct molecular identifier. Instead of being binned into consensus sequences, reads with shared molecular identifiers were discarded. MiTCR, with a Q25 quality threshold and the strictest error-elimination algorithm, was used for CDR3 identification, clonotype clustering and error correction. A nonparametric unseen species model with Euler transformation was used to estimate a lower bound on total TCR beta diversity. In-frame beta chains were kept once TCRdb had trimmed the public reads at Q25 with fastp and called clones with MiXCR. Rows with one shared CDR3 protein collapse into an entry with the most common genes and DNA. These V and J calls rely on TCRdb rather than the paper's analysis. In this sample the table shows 650,000 to 1,000,000 distinct CDR3 sequences, about 34% of which occur a single time. About an eighth of the sample lies in the top ten.

The CDR3 starts with the cysteine, ends with the phenylalanine, and has 12 residues. Only CDR3 DNA is held: 36 bases, read in frame from base 1. Sequenced input: blood. The receptor chain draws on TRBV12-3 or TRBV12-4 and TRBJ2-3, with the identity of the D gene unclear. This TCR came from a young man in good health. CDR3 reads: CAGSSVEDTQYF. The DNA reads TGTGCCGGCAGTTCGGTGGAAGATACGCAGTATTTT.